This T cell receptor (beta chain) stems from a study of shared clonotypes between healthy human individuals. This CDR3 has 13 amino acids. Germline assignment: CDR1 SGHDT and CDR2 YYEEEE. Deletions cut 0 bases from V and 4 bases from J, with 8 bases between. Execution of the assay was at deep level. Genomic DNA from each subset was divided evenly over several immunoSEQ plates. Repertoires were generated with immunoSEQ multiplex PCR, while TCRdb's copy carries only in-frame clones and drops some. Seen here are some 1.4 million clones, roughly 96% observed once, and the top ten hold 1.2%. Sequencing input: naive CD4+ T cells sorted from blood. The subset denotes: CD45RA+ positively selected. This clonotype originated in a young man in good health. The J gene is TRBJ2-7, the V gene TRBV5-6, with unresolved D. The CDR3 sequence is CASSLAAVYEQYF. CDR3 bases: TGTGCCAGCAGCTTGGCCGCCGTTTACGAGCAGTACTTC.